What follows are 30 T cell receptor beta chains derived from one specimen sequenced in a study of control samples from healthy donors and cancer patients. The assay was immunoSEQ multiplex PCR, and TCRdb's table has in-frame clones only and misses some. The sample shows 35,000 to 45,000 clones, approximately 87% of them seen only once. The sample taken for sequencing was blood. The receptor source for this set is a man aged 60-69 years in good health.

The V gene is TRBV5-1, the J gene TRBJ1-1, with TRBD1 as a possible D gene (5 bases). The CDR3 length is 14 residues. Germline CDR1 and CDR2: SGHRS and YFSETQ. V was pared by 3 bases and J by 5 bases, with 14 bases between. DNA for the CDR3: TGCGCCAGCAGCTGGGGCGGACTGGGAACTGAAGCTTTCTTT. As protein: CASSWGGLGTEAFF.

The chain has TRBV14 and TRBJ1-4; the match to TRBD1 covers 7 bases. There are 16 residues in the CDR3. Looked up from germline, CDR1 is SGHDN and CDR2 is FVKESK. The J segment lost 5 bases and the V segment lost 4 bases, leaving 10 bases of the junction unmatched. CDR3 coding DNA: TGTGCCAGCAGCCCAAGACAGGGCCTTACCAATGAAAAACTGTTTTTT. Encoded protein: CASSPRQGLTNEKLFF.

V usage is TRBV19 and J usage is TRBJ1-5, with D perhaps matching TRBD1 (6 bases). This CDR3 spans 15 amino acids. Germline lookup yields CDR1 LNHDA and CDR2 SQIVND (reference sequence). V was pared by 4 bases and J by 6 bases, with 16 bases between. The CDR3 spells CASSTGGPGVQPQHF. The DNA of the CDR3 is TGTGCCAGTAGTACGGGGGGGCCTGGAGTTCAGCCCCAGCATTTT.

V is TRBV18 and J is TRBJ1-2; D not certain. Germline CDR1 and CDR2: KGHSH and LQKENI. The CDR3 consists of 17 residues. Trimming cost V 0 bases and J 1 base, with 15 bases left between them. In DNA, the CDR3 is TGTGCCAGCTCACCACCGGGAAGGGCCCCGGATAACTATGGCTACACCTTC. Amino acid sequence: CASSPPGRAPDNYGYTF.

This clone has more than one count but fewer than ten. One end of the junction varies from germline; a read error may be responsible. The chain employs TRBV6-1 and TRBJ1-5; TRBD1 matches at 8 bases. CDR3 length equals 16 residues. The germline V gene has CDR1 MNHNS and CDR2 SASEGT. CDR3 protein: CASSEAPRGQQSAPAF. The DNA for the CDR3 is TGTGCCAGCAGTGAAGCGCCCAGGGGGCAGCAATCAGCCCCAGCATTT.

A single count supports this clone. The J gene is TRBJ2-3, the V gene TRBV2, with D unclear. Germline V gene sequence: CDR1 SNHLY, CDR2 FYNNEI. This CDR3 spans 13 amino acids. Trimming cost V 4 bases and J 2 bases, with 7 bases left between them. CDR3 amino acids: CASSGGLTDTQYF. CDR3 DNA: TGTGCCAGCAGTGGGGGTCTCACAGATACGCAGTATTTT.

This chain uses TRBV28 with TRBJ2-3, with D possibly TRBD1 on 5 matching bases. Trimming stripped 8 bases from V and 0 bases from J, with 15 bases between. This CDR3 region has 15 residues. Germline-derived CDR1 and CDR2 are MDHEN and SYDVKM. The DNA for the CDR3 is TGTGCCAGCGGTGGACACGAGATAAGCACAGATACGCAGTATTTT. This sequence encodes CASGGHEISTDTQYF.

The chain has TRBV28 and TRBJ1-5; 7 bases line up with TRBD1. CDR3 length: 16 amino acids. Germline CDR1 MDHEN, CDR2 SYDVKM. Trimming cost V 1 base and J 5 bases; bases outside gene matches: 8. The CDR3 coding sequence is TGTGCCAGCAGTTTATTAGGGGGCCAGAGTTATCAGCCCCAGCATTTT. Its translation: CASSLLGGQSYQPQHF.

The rearrangement links TRBV18 to TRBJ1-1; D is possibly TRBD1 (6 bases). Germline assignment: CDR1 KGHSH and CDR2 LQKENI. The CDR3 runs to 14 residues. V was clipped by 3 bases and J by 1 base, with 9 bases between them. CDR3 region: CASSPQGKNTEAFF. The CDR3 DNA reads as TGTGCCAGCTCACCCCAGGGGAAGAACACTGAAGCTTTCTTT.

This sequence joins TRBV6-5 and TRBJ1-2, with D uncertain. Trimming left V 4 bases short and J 8 bases short, with 14 bases between. The CDR3 runs to 13 residues. CDR1 is MNHEY, CDR2 SVGAGI, per germline. The CDR3 here is CASSSRRAGGYTF. The CDR3 DNA follows: TGTGCCAGCAGTTCCCGGAGGGCGGGGGGCTACACCTTC.

The V call is TRBV29-1, the J call TRBJ1-1; D gene unclear. Germline values: CDR1 SQVTM, CDR2 ANQGSEA. Trimming took 6 bases from V and 0 from J, leaving 11 bases between them. The CDR3 covers 13 residues. The CDR3 loop is CSVRVDMNTEAFF. The DNA for the CDR3 is TGCAGCGTAAGAGTGGATATGAACACTGAAGCTTTCTTT.

This chain links TRBV9 with TRBJ2-7; D ambiguous. Trimming stripped 3 bases from V and 5 bases from J, with 18 bases between. Germline V gives CDR1 SGDLS, CDR2 YYNGEE. The CDR3 totals 15 residues. The CDR3 loop reads CASSGTSLPDHEQYF. CDR3 nucleotide sequence: TGTGCCAGCAGCGGAACGTCCCTCCCAGACCACGAGCAGTACTTC.

The V call is TRBV6-6, the J call TRBJ1-3; 7 bases are a match to TRBD1. The CDR3 length is 14 residues. Germline-derived CDR1 and CDR2 are MNHNY and SVGAGI (reference sequence). Unmatched junction bases numbered 2, after V lost 4 bases and J lost 2 bases. CDR3 nucleotide sequence: TGTGCCAGCAGTTCAGGACAGGCTGGAAACACCATATATTTT. Translation gives CASSSGQAGNTIYF.

The rearrangement links TRBV2 to TRBJ2-2; 7 positions agree with TRBD1. V lost 7 bases and J lost 2; bases outside the gene matches: 7. Germline V gene data show CDR1 as SNHLY and CDR2 as FYNNEI. This CDR3 is built from 15 residues. The CDR3 DNA follows: TGTGCCAGCACCCTGACAGGGCAAAACACCGGGGAGCTGTTTTTT. It encodes CASTLTGQNTGELFF.

This clone is a singleton in its sample. The CDR3 is CASSSPDRGLIGNTIYF. Here the CDR3 DNA reads TGTGCCAGCAGCTCCCCCGACAGGGGGCTGATAGGAAACACCATATATTTT. The chain uses TRBV7-8 and TRBJ1-3; 10 bases are a match to TRBD1. The junction had 10 bases not matched to a gene; V was cut back by 4 bases and J by 4 bases. CDR3 length: 17 amino acids. In germline, CDR1 is SGHVS, CDR2 FQNEAQ.

The rearrangement joins TRBV11-2 to TRBJ1-1; 12 nucleotides agree with TRBD1. Germline CDR1 SGHAT, CDR2 FQNNGV. The CDR3 has 16 residues. The V gene end was trimmed by 5 bases and the J gene end by 4 bases; junction bases not matched to a gene: 8. CDR3 DNA sequence: TGTGCCAGCAGCCCATGGGACAGGGGGCGCGGCACTGAAGCTTTCTTT. Protein sequence: CASSPWDRGRGTEAFF.

This clone came up a few times. The chain couples TRBV5-1 to TRBJ2-1; 10 nucleotides align to TRBD2. Per the germline V gene, CDR1 is SGHRS and CDR2 is YFSETQ. V lost 0 bases to trimming and J lost 5 bases; unmatched junction nucleotides: 2. The CDR3 runs 15 residues. This CDR3 is CASSLASGRNNEQFF. CDR3 bases: TGCGCCAGCAGCTTGGCTAGCGGGAGAAACAATGAGCAGTTCTTC.

The chain recombines TRBV24-1 with TRBJ2-5, with TRBD2 matching over 9 bases. This CDR3 contains 17 residues. V dropped 1 base and J dropped 5; count of bases not matched to a gene: 10. Germline lookup yields CDR1 KGHDR and CDR2 SFDVKD. CDR3 in amino acids: CATSDFGGGARGETQYF. CDR3 nucleotides: TGTGCCACCAGTGATTTTGGCGGGGGGGCGCGAGGGGAGACCCAGTACTTC.

The genes are TRBV28 and TRBJ1-3; TRBD1 matches at 9 bases. CDR1 is MDHEN and CDR2 is SYDVKM in the germline V gene. CDR3 length: 14 residues. The V gene end was trimmed by 3 bases and the J gene end by 9 bases; junction bases not matched to a gene: 6. The CDR3 coding sequence is TGTGCCAGCAGTTTTTCGGACAGGGGAGTCACCATATATTTT. This sequence encodes CASSFSDRGVTIYF.

The CDR3 coding sequence is TGCAGTGCTAGTCCCCGACTAGCGGGGGTCTCCTACGAGCAGTACTTC. It yields the protein CSASPRLAGVSYEQYF. This rearrangement joins TRBV20-1 to TRBJ2-7; 12 nucleotides line up with TRBD2. Germline assignment: CDR1 DFQATT and CDR2 SNEGSKA (reference sequence). The CDR3 is 16 amino acids. V was pared by 3 bases and J by 0 bases, with 6 bases of the junction left unmatched.

The chain recombines TRBV28 with TRBJ2-3; 8 nucleotides agree with TRBD2. The ends lost 4 bases at V and 2 bases at J; junction bases unmatched: 5. Germline lookup yields CDR1 MDHEN and CDR2 SYDVKM. The CDR3 runs 15 residues. The CDR3 sequence: CASSSGRGATDTQYF. For the CDR3, the DNA is TGTGCCAGCAGTTCGGGGCGGGGGGCCACAGATACGCAGTATTTT.

The genes are TRBV2 and TRBJ1-1; 8 bases are a match to TRBD1. Germline CDR1 SNHLY, CDR2 FYNNEI. The CDR3 runs 14 residues. V gave up 8 bases and J gave up 4 bases; unmatched junction bases: 9. CDR3 in amino acids: CASGAQGASTEAFF. The CDR3 region has the DNA TGTGCCAGCGGGGCCCAGGGGGCGAGCACTGAAGCTTTCTTT.

For the CDR3, the DNA is TGCGCCAGCAGCCTAAATTCGCCGGGACAAACCCCTCCCGCCACCTTC. Protein sequence: CASSLNSPGQTPPATF. J is TRBJ1-2 and V is TRBV5-1, with a possible D match to TRBD1 (6 bases). Looked up from germline, CDR1 is SGHRS and CDR2 is YFSETQ. The V gene lost 4 bases and the J gene lost 13 bases, with 29 bases spanning the gap. The CDR3 contains 16 residues.

The chain carries TRBV5-6 and TRBJ2-7, with 14 positions matching TRBD2. CDR3 length: 18 residues. Germline V lookup: CDR1 SGHDT, CDR2 YYEEEE. Losses at the gene ends were 4 bases for V and 4 bases for J; bases not matched to a gene: 13. The CDR3 protein is CASSQTSGGAGVQYEQYF. Here the CDR3 DNA reads TGTGCCAGCAGCCAGACTAGCGGGGGGGCCGGGGTTCAATACGAGCAGTACTTC.

J is TRBJ1-2 and V is TRBV7-2, with D perhaps TRBD1 (6 bases). V lost 4 bases and J 2 bases, leaving 14 bases between the germline ends. The germline V gene has CDR1 SGHTA and CDR2 FQGNSA. The CDR3 is made up of 15 amino acids. The CDR3 loop reads CASSSSTGKNYGYTF. The CDR3 bases are TGTGCCAGCAGCTCATCGACAGGCAAAAACTATGGCTACACCTTC.

This chain uses TRBV6-1 with TRBJ1-1; D is unclear. Germline V gives CDR1 MNHNS, CDR2 SASEGT. The CDR3 contains 14 residues. Trimming pared 0 bases from V and 7 bases from J, leaving 12 bases between. Here the CDR3 reads CASSEAGGRGEAFF. Written as DNA, the CDR3 is TGTGCCAGCAGTGAAGCAGGAGGGCGCGGTGAAGCTTTCTTT.

V usage is TRBV7-8 and J usage is TRBJ1-5; D unclear. Germline V gives CDR1 SGHVS, CDR2 FQNEAQ. Trimming took 2 bases from V and 0 from J, leaving 5 bases between them. This CDR3 comprises 14 residues. The CDR3 DNA sequence: TGTGCCAGCAGCTTACATTATAGCAATCAGCCCCAGCATTTT. Amino acids: CASSLHYSNQPQHF.

The chain joins TRBV29-1 to TRBJ1-3; D call uncertain. The V end lost 4 bases, the J end lost 0 bases, and 7 bases lay between the germline ends. Germline V gene sequence: CDR1 SQVTM, CDR2 ANQGSEA. The CDR3 runs 13 residues. The CDR3 coding sequence is TGCAGCGTTGGACTGACCTCTGGAAACACCATATATTTT. It encodes CSVGLTSGNTIYF.

The chain employs TRBV6-5 and TRBJ1-2; D gene uncertain. Germline assignment: CDR1 MNHEY and CDR2 SVGAGI. The CDR3 has 13 amino acids. V was trimmed by 2 bases and J by 4 bases, leaving 8 bases between them. CDR3 nucleotide sequence: TGTGCCAGCAGTTACGAGGGCTTCTATGGCTACACCTTC. It translates to CASSYEGFYGYTF.

This rearrangement joins TRBV9 to TRBJ2-7; the match to TRBD2 covers 7 bases. The trim removed 0 bases at V and 0 bases at J, leaving 6 bases unmatched. Germline V CDR1 and CDR2: SGDLS, YYNGEE. The CDR3 runs 16 residues. The CDR3 DNA reads TGTGCCAGCAGCGTAGGGATCGGGGGGACCTCCTACGAGCAGTACTTC. Its protein is CASSVGIGGTSYEQYF. The full variable domain, its missing parts supplied by reference TRBV9 and TRBJ2-7, is DSGVTQTPKHLITATGQRVTLRCSPRSGDLSVYWYQQSLDQGLQFLIQYYNGEERAKGNILERFSAQQFPDLHSELNLSSLELGDSALYFCASSVGIGGTSYEQYFGPGTRLTVT.